This T cell receptor (beta chain) was documented in a study of regulatory T cells in long-lasting Graves disease. Study conclusions and caveats: TRBV28, TRBJ1-2 and TRBJ2-5 emerged as the favored segments in persistent disease.

The sample's time point: newly diagnosed GD, antithyroid drugs for less than 3 months. Generation of the TCR library employed RNA extracted from PBMCs. This clonotype was seen a handful of times. Its antigen is not identified. Germline trimming cut 2 bases from V and 5 bases from J; bases unmatched to any gene: 8. The V gene's germline CDR1 is MGHRA and CDR2 YSYEKL. The CDR3 is made up of 15 amino acids. Construction of the TCR beta libraries employed iRepertoire HTBI primers in conjunction with Arm-PCR of CDR3 regions. TCRdb re-derived calls from the multiplex PCR reads in MiXCR, one entry per CDR3 protein. The table shows 550,000 to 600,000 distinct CDR3 sequences, with about 16% occurring only once. This sample also appeared in a second study, on T cells in Graves' hyperthyroidism and ophthalmopathy. This second report adds: The TCR CDR3 first-round RT-PCR relied on the HTBI primer set. In the analysis, a 13 V-J model separated ophthalmopathy from stable hyperthyroidism. It was a median about 6.5 months before onset that the model predicted ophthalmopathy.

Here the sequenced sample was peripheral blood mononuclear cells (PBMCs), taken at new diagnosis, from a patient treated with antithyroid drugs. The receptor was derived from a man aged 18 to 29 with Graves disease. The chain couples TRBV4-1 to TRBJ2-7; 8 bases agree with TRBD2. The CDR3 reads CASSQLGLVVNEQYF. As DNA, the CDR3 is TGCGCCAGCAGCCAATTGGGACTAGTTGTCAACGAGCAGTACTTC.